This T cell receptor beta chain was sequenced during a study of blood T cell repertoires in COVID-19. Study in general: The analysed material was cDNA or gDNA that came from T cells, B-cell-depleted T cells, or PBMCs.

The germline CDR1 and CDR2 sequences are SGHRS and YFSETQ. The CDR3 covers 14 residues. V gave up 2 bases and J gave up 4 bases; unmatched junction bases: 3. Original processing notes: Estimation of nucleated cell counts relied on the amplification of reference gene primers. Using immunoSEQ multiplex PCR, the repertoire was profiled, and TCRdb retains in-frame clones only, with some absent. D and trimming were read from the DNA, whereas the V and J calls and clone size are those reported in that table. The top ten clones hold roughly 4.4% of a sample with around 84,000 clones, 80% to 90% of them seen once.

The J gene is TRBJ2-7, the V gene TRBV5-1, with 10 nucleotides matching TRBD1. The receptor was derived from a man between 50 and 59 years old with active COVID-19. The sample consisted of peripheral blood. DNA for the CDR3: TGCGCCAGCAGCTTTGGGACAGGGGAATACGAGCAGTACTTC. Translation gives CASSFGTGEYEQYF.